Listed below are T cell receptor beta chains from one sample, sequenced in a study of cytomegalovirus exposure and HLA in healthy donors. Clones were read by immunoSEQ multiplex PCR, and TCRdb kept only the in-frame ones, dropping some. The table includes about 150,000 clones, 80% detected once. The sequenced sample was PBMCs. These receptors were collected from a woman in her twenties or thirties in good health and CMV-seronegative. Each CDR3 is given with its conserved first and last residue. The order of the fields is J gene, D gene, V gene, CDR3 DNA, CDR3 protein. D genes are given only for firm matches.

TRBJ2-2 | TRBD2 | TRBV30 | TGTGCCTGGAGTGTTGGAGCGGGGGACGCCGGGGAGCTGTTTTTT | CAWSVGAGDAGELFF
TRBJ2-1 | TRBD2 | TRBV5-1 | TGCGCCAGCAGCTCGGGTTGGCGGGGGGGCATGAATGAGCAGTTCTTC | CASSSGWRGGMNEQFF
TRBJ2-5 | NA | TRBV5-1 | TGCGCCAGCAGCTTGGACGGGAACCCCGCGGAGACCCAGTACTTC | CASSLDGNPAETQYF
TRBJ2-1 | NA | TRBV9 | TGTGCCAGCAGCGTTGAGTTCGGCCCAGGCTCCTACAATGAGCAGTTCTTC | CASSVEFGPGSYNEQFF
TRBJ2-3 | TRBD1 | TRBV19 | TGTGCCATGCGACAGGGGAGGTCCACAGATACGCAGTATTTT | CAMRQGRSTDTQYF
TRBJ1-2 | NA | TRBV7-9 | TGTGCCAGCAGCTTAGTAGGGAGAGACTATGGCTACACCTTC | CASSLVGRDYGYTF
TRBJ2-5 | TRBD2 | TRBV11-3 | TGTGCCAGCAGCCTACGGACTAGCGGGAGACAAGAGACCCAGTACTTC | CASSLRTSGRQETQYF
TRBJ2-7 | NA | TRBV28 | TGTGCCAGCAGTTTACAGGCGCACGAGCAGTACTTC | CASSLQAHEQYF
TRBJ2-7 | TRBD1 | TRBV15 | TGTGCCACCAGCAGAGATCTAGACAGGGAATACGAGCAGTACTTC | CATSRDLDREYEQYF
TRBJ2-7 | NA | TRBV6-1 | TGTGCCAGCAGTGAGCACAGGCGCTCCTACGAGCAGTACTTC | CASSEHRRSYEQYF
TRBJ1-2 | TRBD1 | TRBV6-1 | TGTGCCAGCAGGGAACCGTTGACAGGGGTGAAGTATGGCTACACCTTC | CASREPLTGVKYGYTF
TRBJ2-7 | TRBD2 | TRBV28 | TGTGCCAGCAGTTTGACTAGCGGGATTTCCTACGAGCAGTACTTC | CASSLTSGISYEQYF